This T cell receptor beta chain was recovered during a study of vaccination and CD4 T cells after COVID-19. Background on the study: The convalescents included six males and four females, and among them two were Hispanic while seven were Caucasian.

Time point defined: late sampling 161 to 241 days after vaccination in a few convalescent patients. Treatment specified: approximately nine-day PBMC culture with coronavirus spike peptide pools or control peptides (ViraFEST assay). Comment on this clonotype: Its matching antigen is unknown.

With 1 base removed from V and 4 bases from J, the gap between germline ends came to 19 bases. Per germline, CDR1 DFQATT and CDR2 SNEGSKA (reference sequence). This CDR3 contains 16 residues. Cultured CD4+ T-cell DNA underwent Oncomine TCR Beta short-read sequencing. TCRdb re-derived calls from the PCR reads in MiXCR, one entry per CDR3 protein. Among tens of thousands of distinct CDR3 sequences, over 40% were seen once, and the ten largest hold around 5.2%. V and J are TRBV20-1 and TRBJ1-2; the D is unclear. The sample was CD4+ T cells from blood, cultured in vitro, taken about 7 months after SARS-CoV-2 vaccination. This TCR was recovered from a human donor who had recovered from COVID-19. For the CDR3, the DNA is TGCAGTGCTAGAGTCCCCCCGGACTCAGGCCCCTATGGCTACACCTTC. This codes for CSARVPPDSGPYGYTF.